Listed below are T cell receptor beta chains from one sample, sequenced in a study of identifying expanded T cells in peripheral blood. Clones were read by immunoSEQ multiplex PCR, and TCRdb kept only the in-frame ones, dropping some. The repertoire consists of 75,000 to 90,000 clones, with 70% to 90% occurring once and the leading ten covering 7.3%. The sample was blood. The receptors originated from a person between 18 and 75 years old in good health. Each CDR3 is given with its conserved first and last residue. The D gene is left open where the match is weak. Clone size appears in some rows only: once, few, many, or a class for an expanded clone.

NA | TRBJ1-5 | NA | 15 | TRBV27 | CASSFSGNSNQPQHF | TGTGCCAGCAGTTTCTCCGGGAATAGCAATCAGCCCCAGCATTTT
once | TRBJ1-2 | TRBD1 | 14 | TRBV7-2 | CASSLTTGTGPYTF | TGTGCCAGCAGCTTGACGACAGGGACCGGTCCCTACACCTTC
NA | TRBJ2-3 | TRBD2 | 16 | TRBV5-6 | CASSSLLAALTDTQYF | TGTGCCAGCAGCTCTTTACTAGCGGCCCTCACAGATACGCAGTATTTT
NA | TRBJ1-2 | NA | 15 | TRBV6-6 | CASSNRAGANYGYTF | TGTGCCAGCAGTAACCGGGCGGGGGCAAACTATGGCTACACCTTC
once | TRBJ1-5 | NA | 17 | TRBV10-3 | CAISAGPSTFSNQPQHF | TGTGCCATCAGTGCAGGGCCGAGTACCTTTAGCAATCAGCCCCAGCATTTT
NA | TRBJ2-1 | NA | 14 | TRBV29-1 | CSVGGSDAHNEQFF | TGCAGCGTTGGGGGGTCGGACGCCCACAATGAGCAGTTCTTC
NA | TRBJ1-1 | NA | 13 | TRBV7-9 | CASTPRGNTEAFF | TGTGCCAGCACCCCAAGGGGGAACACTGAAGCTTTCTTT
few | TRBJ1-2 | NA | 12 | TRBV30 | CAWSEAGYGYTF | TGTGCCTGGAGTGAGGCTGGCTATGGCTACACCTTC
NA | TRBJ1-1 | NA | 13 | TRBV29-1 | CSVVVGRVAEAFF | TGCAGCGTTGTGGTGGGCAGGGTGGCTGAAGCTTTCTTT
NA | TRBJ2-6 | NA | 14 | TRBV6-5 | CASSRTSGANVLTF | TGTGCCAGCAGCAGGACTTCCGGGGCCAACGTCCTGACTTTC
NA | TRBJ2-1 | NA | 15 | TRBV9 | CASSPRGTADNEQFF | TGTGCCAGCAGCCCGCGCGGGACGGCCGACAATGAGCAGTTCTTC
NA | TRBJ2-1 | NA | 15 | TRBV5-6 | CASSPRDNLYNEQFF | TGTGCCAGCAGCCCCCGGGACAACCTTTACAATGAGCAGTTCTTC
NA | TRBJ2-3 | NA | 15 | TRBV19 | CASSPTGTSTDTQYF | TGTGCCAGTAGTCCCACAGGGACTAGCACAGATACGCAGTATTTT